The next 12 T cell receptor beta chains were all read from a single sample in a study of beta chain features in type 1 diabetes (dated by TCRdb to 2016 to 2019). The method was the immunoSEQ multiplex PCR assay. The entire amount of isolated RNA was reverse transcribed using the High Capacity cDNA Reverse Transcription Kit, so the sequenced TCRB transcripts were expressed ones. The table comes from immuneACCESS by way of TCRdb, which keeps in-frame sequences with V and J called. Part of the clones is missing from these tables; in studies checked, under half for an unresolved V gene and the rest for unknown reasons. This sample is represented by over 350,000 clones; roughly 16% of them were singletons. The ten largest clones represent approximately 0.02% of the sample. The sequencing input was naive CD4+ T cells from blood. Reading the label with the study, this specimen's cell subset or site is: true naive CD4+ T cells. The receptors shown here come from a woman between 18 and 29 years old in good health.

This clone showed up just a few times. This chain uses TRBV30 with TRBJ2-1; D is unclear. V lost 0 bases and J lost 7, with 13 bases in between. The germline V gene encodes CDR1 GTSNPN and CDR2 SVGIG (reference sequence). The CDR3 runs 14 residues. CDR3 region: CAWSVAFPMNEQFF. The CDR3, as DNA: TGTGCCTGGAGTGTAGCCTTCCCGATGAATGAGCAGTTCTTC.

This clone was observed a few times. V usage is TRBV2 and J usage is TRBJ2-2; 8 nucleotides match TRBD2. The germline V gene encodes CDR1 SNHLY and CDR2 FYNNEI. Trimming took 4 bases from V and 4 from J; bases not matched to a gene: 5. The CDR3 loop spans 15 amino acids. The CDR3 DNA reads TGTGCCAGCAGTGTCATAGCGGGATCCACCGGGGAGCTGTTTTTT. This codes for CASSVIAGSTGELFF.

This clone was observed a few times. V gene TRBV28 combines with J gene TRBJ2-7, with 8 bases aligning to TRBD2. V shed 6 bases and J 0 bases; nucleotides not matched to a gene: 10. The germline CDR1 and CDR2 sequences are MDHEN and SYDVKM. The CDR3 is 16 amino acids. CDR3 sequence reads: CASSQGAGRGSYEQYF. CDR3 nucleotide sequence: TGTGCCAGCAGCCAGGGAGCCGGGAGGGGCTCCTACGAGCAGTACTTC.

There are a few counts of this clone. The chain carries TRBV11-2 and TRBJ2-6; possibly TRBD2 for D (6 bases). The CDR3 has 16 amino acids. The V end was cut by 3 bases, the J end by 2 bases, with 11 bases between. Germline CDR1 is SGHAT and CDR2 is FQNNGV. CDR3 DNA sequence: TGTGCCAGCAGCTTGACCGGGGGAGCTGGGGCCAACGTCCTGACTTTC. Amino acid sequence: CASSLTGGAGANVLTF.

This clone was detected only a few times. The chain links TRBV7-9 to TRBJ2-7; possible D gene TRBD1, 5 bases. CDR3 length equals 18 residues. In germline, CDR1 is SEHNR, CDR2 FQNEAQ (reference sequence). V lost 1 base, J lost 2 bases, and 21 bases lay in between. CDR3 DNA: TGTGCCAGCAGCTTAGGATTATCAATGGGCTTGGGGCCCTACGAGCAGTACTTC. This gives the protein CASSLGLSMGLGPYEQYF.

The V call is TRBV29-1, the J call TRBJ2-2; 13 positions match TRBD2. The V gene end was trimmed by 1 base and the J gene end by 1 base; junction bases not matched to a gene: 0. In germline, CDR1 is SQVTM, CDR2 ANQGSEA. The CDR3 consists of 16 residues. The CDR3 DNA is TGCAGCGTTGAAGGGACTAGCGGGAGGAACACCGGGGAGCTGTTTTTT. It yields the protein CSVEGTSGRNTGELFF.

The chain combines TRBV29-1 with TRBJ2-1; 12 positions match TRBD2. CDR3 length equals 15 residues. With 1 base clipped from V and 6 bases from J, the junction kept 4 bases outside the gene matches. The germline CDR1 and CDR2 sequences are SQVTM and ANQGSEA. The CDR3 loop is CSVEAGLAGSNEQFF. CDR3 nucleotides: TGCAGCGTTGAAGCCGGACTAGCGGGGTCCAATGAGCAGTTCTTC.

V gene TRBV2 combines with J gene TRBJ1-5; 7 bases map to TRBD1. Germline lookup yields CDR1 SNHLY and CDR2 FYNNEI. V was pared by 7 bases and J by 0 bases, with 3 bases of the junction left unmatched. The CDR3 totals 14 residues. The CDR3, as DNA: TGTGCCAGCAAAGACAGGGTTAGCAATCAGCCCCAGCATTTT. Protein: CASKDRVSNQPQHF.

This clone was seen a handful of times. The chain has TRBV18 and TRBJ2-5; D remains ambiguous. The CDR3 covers 11 residues. V lost 3 bases, J lost 7 bases, and 6 bases lay in between. The V gene's germline CDR1 is KGHSH and CDR2 LQKENI. The CDR3 is CASSPGVTQYF. The CDR3 nucleotides are TGTGCCAGCTCACCGGGCGTGACCCAGTACTTC.

This clone came up a few times. This chain joins TRBV5-1 and TRBJ1-2; 8 nucleotides match TRBD1. Germline V lookup: CDR1 SGHRS, CDR2 YFSETQ. This CDR3 is built from 12 residues. V dropped 5 bases and J dropped 8; count of bases not matched to a gene: 5. DNA of the CDR3: TGCGCCAGCAGTACCAGGGGGCTCGGCTACACCTTC. Protein sequence: CASSTRGLGYTF.

The gene calls are TRBV28 and TRBJ2-1; the D gene is possibly TRBD1 (6 bases). V was cut by 3 bases and J by 12 bases, with 15 bases left in between. Germline V gene sequence: CDR1 MDHEN, CDR2 SYDVKM. The CDR3 loop spans 13 amino acids. The CDR3 here is CASSFPNRVRQFF. Here the CDR3 DNA reads TGTGCCAGCAGTTTCCCGAACAGGGTACGGCAGTTCTTC.

This clone was seen a few times. The chain has TRBV7-2 and TRBJ2-1; D perhaps matches TRBD2 (6 bases). The CDR3 has 15 amino acids. Trimming removed 4 bases at V and 8 bases at J, with 18 bases between. CDR1 is SGHTA, CDR2 FQGNSA, per germline. The CDR3 coding sequence is TGTGCCAGCAGCTCTACTAGCCCAGTAAGGGATGAGCAGTTCTTC. It translates to CASSSTSPVRDEQFF.